This T cell receptor beta chain was identified during a study of siplizumab effects on memory and regulatory T cells. Assayed TCR templates numbered about 10^5 for each sample. Data came from immunoSEQ multiplex PCR; TCRdb stores just in-frame clones and leaves some out. The sample includes about 85,000 clones, approximately 95% of them seen just once. Findings of the study overall: Siplizumab significantly lowered the alloreactive sequences that could be traced to unstimulated CD4+ memory cells. Naive T cells were seemingly more diverse than memory cells, and major contributions to the alloresponse seemed to be made by them. Whether the proliferating Tregs (from siplizumab cultures) were suppressive was not confirmed.

Concerning this clone: Its antigen remains unidentified.

V lost 4 bases and J lost 3; bases outside the gene matches: 2. CDR3 length: 13 residues. Germline CDR1 MNHNS, CDR2 SASEGT. The chain joins TRBV6-1 to TRBJ2-7; 8 nucleotides match TRBD1. This clonotype was obtained from a human donor in good health. The sequencing sample was made of CD8+ T cells sorted from blood. CDR3 sequence reads: CASSGDRGYEQYF. The CDR3 DNA is TGTGCCAGCAGTGGAGACAGGGGCTACGAGCAGTACTTC.